This paragraph reports one TCR beta chain. Its antigen specificity is not known. One base away there is no much larger clone; base qualities are not given. The CDR3 runs 14 residues from the cysteine to the phenylalanine. Here the CDR3 DNA is all that survives: 42 bases in frame from base 1. Per the germline V gene (reference sequence), GTSNPN is the CDR1 and SVGIG is the CDR2. After removal of 5 bases from V and 1 base from J, the junction retains 5 bases not matched to a gene. Libraries were made using the immunoSEQ multiplex PCR assay. The paper's processing steps were these. A statistical classification framework was developed to diagnose cytomegalovirus status using the catalog of TCR beta chain sequences. The clones in this table, taken by TCRdb from immuneACCESS, are in-frame only. Not every clone is retained; where verified, under half of the shortfall comes from an unresolved V gene, and the cause of the rest is unknown. V, J and clone size are those of that table, while D and trimming were read from the DNA. The sample table contains fewer than 200,000 clones; only one count was recorded for approximately 89% of them. The ten biggest clones cover 3.5% to 4.5% of the sample.

The record originates from a study of cytomegalovirus exposure and HLA in healthy donors (dated by TCRdb to between 2016 and 2019). In terms of the full investigation: The 666 repertoires of the first cohort and the 95 to 150 validation repertoires were produced on the same platform, according to a later analysis. The study was designed to test whether signatures of past pathogen exposure could be identified by cataloging public T cell receptors. In addition to the first cohort of approximately 650 subjects, a separate validation cohort of approximately 110 different subjects was used. High-throughput TCR immunosequencing, statistical association of individual TCRs with disease status, and machine learning were combined to predict cytomegalovirus infection status. What the authors observed across the whole study: The classifier was reported to diagnose cytomegalovirus status with high specificity and sensitivity in both the original and validation cohorts. Across donors, most TCR sequences were observed very rarely, whereas some public TCRs were present in many individuals. A later analysis found that TCRs clustered in the first cohort also tended to co-occur in the approximately 120 validation repertoires, with 94% of cluster scores above 0. A total of 164 TCR beta chains were listed by the study as associated with cytomegalovirus. In vitro tests confirmed that a few of the cytomegalovirus-associated TCR beta chains recognize cytomegalovirus antigens. According to the authors, the approach could potentially be generalized to other disease states and immunological phenotypes. A later analysis had no HLA typing for the validation cohort, so co-occurrence there was scored across all 130 or so repertoires.

Donors formed part of the validation cohort, which comprised 120 subjects and was distinct from the first cohort of 550 to 850 subjects. The sequenced material came from PBMCs. The clonotype was recovered from a man between 18 and 29 years old in good health and CMV-seropositive. The chain links TRBV30 with TRBJ1-1; 9 bases in the junction line up with TRBD1. The sequence in DNA is TGTGCCTGGGACAGGACAGGGGCGAACACTGAAGCTTTCTTT. Translated, it reads CAWDRTGANTEAFF.